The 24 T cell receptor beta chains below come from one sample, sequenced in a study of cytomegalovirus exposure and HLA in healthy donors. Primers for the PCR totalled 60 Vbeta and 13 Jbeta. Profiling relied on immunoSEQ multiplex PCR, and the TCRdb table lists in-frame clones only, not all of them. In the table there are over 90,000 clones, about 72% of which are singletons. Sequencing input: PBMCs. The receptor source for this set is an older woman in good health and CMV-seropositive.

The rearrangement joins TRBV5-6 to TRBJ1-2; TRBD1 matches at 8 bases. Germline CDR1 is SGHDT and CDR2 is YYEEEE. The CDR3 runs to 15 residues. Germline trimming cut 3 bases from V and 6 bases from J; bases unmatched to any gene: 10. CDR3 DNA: TGTGCCAGCAGCTCAAAAAACCAGGGGGCACATGGCTACACCTTC. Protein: CASSSKNQGAHGYTF.

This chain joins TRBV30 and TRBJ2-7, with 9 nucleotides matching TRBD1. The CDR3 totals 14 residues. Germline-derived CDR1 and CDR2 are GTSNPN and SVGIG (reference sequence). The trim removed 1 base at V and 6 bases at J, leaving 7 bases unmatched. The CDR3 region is CAWSGPDRGSEQYF. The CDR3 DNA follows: TGTGCCTGGAGTGGCCCCGACAGGGGGAGCGAGCAGTACTTC.

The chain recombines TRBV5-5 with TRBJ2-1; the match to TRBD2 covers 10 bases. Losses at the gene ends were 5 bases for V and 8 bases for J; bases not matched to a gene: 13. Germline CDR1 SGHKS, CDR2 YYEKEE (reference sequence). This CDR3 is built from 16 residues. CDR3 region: CASSFELAGLYHEQFF. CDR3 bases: TGTGCCAGCAGTTTTGAACTAGCGGGATTGTACCATGAGCAGTTCTTC. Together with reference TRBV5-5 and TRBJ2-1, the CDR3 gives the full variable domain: DAGVTQSPTHLIKTRGQQVTLRCSPISGHKSVSWYQQVLGQGPQFIFQYYEKEERGRGNFPDRFSARQFPNYSSELNVNALLLGDSALYLCASSFELAGLYHEQFFGPGTRLTVL.

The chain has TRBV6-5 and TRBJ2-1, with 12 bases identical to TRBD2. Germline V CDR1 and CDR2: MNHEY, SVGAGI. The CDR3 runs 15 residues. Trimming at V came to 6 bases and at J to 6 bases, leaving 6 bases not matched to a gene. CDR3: CASRSLAGGVNEQFF. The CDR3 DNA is TGTGCCAGCAGGTCTCTAGCGGGAGGGGTCAATGAGCAGTTCTTC.

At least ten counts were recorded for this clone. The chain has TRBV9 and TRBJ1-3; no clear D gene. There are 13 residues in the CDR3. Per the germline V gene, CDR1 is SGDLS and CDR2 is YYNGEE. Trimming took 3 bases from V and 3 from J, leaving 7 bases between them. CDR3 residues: CASSAEGGNTIYF. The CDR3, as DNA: TGTGCCAGCAGCGCCGAGGGTGGAAACACCATATATTTT.

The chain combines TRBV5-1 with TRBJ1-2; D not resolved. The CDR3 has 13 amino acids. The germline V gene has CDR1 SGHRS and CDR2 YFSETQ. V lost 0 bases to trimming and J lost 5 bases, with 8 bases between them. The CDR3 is CASSLDSPYGYTF. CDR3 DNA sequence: TGCGCCAGCAGCTTGGACAGCCCTTATGGCTACACCTTC.

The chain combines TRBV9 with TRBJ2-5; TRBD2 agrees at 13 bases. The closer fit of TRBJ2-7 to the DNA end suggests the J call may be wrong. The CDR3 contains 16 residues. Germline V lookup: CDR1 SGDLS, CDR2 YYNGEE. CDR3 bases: TGTGCCAGCAGCGTAGGCGGGACTAGCGGGACCTACGAGCAGTACTTC. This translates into CASSVGGTSGTYEQYF.

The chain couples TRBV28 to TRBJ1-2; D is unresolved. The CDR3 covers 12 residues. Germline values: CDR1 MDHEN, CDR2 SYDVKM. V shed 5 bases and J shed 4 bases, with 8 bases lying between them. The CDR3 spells CASSVEGYGYTF. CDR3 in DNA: TGTGCCAGCAGTGTGGAGGGCTATGGCTACACCTTC.

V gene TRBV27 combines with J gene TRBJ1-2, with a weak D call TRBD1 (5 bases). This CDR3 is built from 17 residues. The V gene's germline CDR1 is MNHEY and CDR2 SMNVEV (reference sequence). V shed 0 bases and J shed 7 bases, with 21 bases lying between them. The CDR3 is CASSLSTRVQGIAGYTF. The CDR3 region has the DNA TGTGCCAGCAGTTTATCGACCAGGGTTCAAGGGATTGCTGGCTACACCTTC.

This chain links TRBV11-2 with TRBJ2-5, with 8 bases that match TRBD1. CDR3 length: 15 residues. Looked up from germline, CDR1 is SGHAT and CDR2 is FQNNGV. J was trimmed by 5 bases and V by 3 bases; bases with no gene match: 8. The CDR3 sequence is CASSLVTGGWETQYF. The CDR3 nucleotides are TGTGCCAGCAGCTTGGTTACAGGGGGTTGGGAGACCCAGTACTTC.

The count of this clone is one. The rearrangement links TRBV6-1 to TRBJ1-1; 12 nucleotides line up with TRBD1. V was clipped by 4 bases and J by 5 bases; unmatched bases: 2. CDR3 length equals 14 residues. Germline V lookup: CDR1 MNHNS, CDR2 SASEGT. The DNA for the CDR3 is TGTGCCAGCAGTGGGGACAGGGGGCTTACTGAAGCTTTCTTT. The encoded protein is CASSGDRGLTEAFF.

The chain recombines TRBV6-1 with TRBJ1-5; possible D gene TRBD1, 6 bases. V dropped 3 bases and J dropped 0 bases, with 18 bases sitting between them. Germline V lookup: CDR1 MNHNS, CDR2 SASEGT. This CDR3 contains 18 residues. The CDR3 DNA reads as TGTGCCAGCAGTGACGGACACACAGGGATCATTAGCAATCAGCCCCAGCATTTT. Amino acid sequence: CASSDGHTGIISNQPQHF.

CDR3 sequence reads: CASRTPGQPMNTEAFF. The CDR3 DNA sequence: TGTGCCAGCAGGACCCCTGGACAGCCGATGAACACTGAAGCTTTCTTT. The chain carries TRBV6-4 and TRBJ1-1; D may be TRBD1 (6 bases). Germline loops: CDR1 MRHNA, CDR2 SNTAGT. V shed 6 bases and J shed 0 bases, with 17 bases lying between them. This CDR3 region has 16 residues.

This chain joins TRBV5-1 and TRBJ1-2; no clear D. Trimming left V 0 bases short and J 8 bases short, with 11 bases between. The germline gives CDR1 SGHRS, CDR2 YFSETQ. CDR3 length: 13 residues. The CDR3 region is CASSLAAVTGYTF. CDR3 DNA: TGCGCCAGCAGCTTGGCCGCAGTAACGGGCTACACCTTC.

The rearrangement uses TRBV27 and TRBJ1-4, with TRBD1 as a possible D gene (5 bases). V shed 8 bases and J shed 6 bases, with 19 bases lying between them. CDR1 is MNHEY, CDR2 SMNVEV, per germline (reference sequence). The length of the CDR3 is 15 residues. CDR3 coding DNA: TGTGCCAGCGGAAGACCTGGACACACGGATGAAAAACTGTTTTTT. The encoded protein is CASGRPGHTDEKLFF. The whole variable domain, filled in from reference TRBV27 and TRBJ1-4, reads EAQVTQNPRYLITVTGKKLTVTCSQNMNHEYMSWYRQDPGLGLRQIYYSMNVEVTDKGDVPEGYKVSRKEKRNFPLILESPSPNQTSLYFCASGRPGHTDEKLFFGSGTQLSVL.

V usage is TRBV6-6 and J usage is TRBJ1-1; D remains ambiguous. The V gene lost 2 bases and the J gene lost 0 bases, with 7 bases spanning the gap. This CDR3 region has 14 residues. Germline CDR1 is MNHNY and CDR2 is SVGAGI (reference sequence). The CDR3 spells CASSYEGMNTEAFF. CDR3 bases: TGTGCCAGCAGTTACGAGGGAATGAACACTGAAGCTTTCTTT.

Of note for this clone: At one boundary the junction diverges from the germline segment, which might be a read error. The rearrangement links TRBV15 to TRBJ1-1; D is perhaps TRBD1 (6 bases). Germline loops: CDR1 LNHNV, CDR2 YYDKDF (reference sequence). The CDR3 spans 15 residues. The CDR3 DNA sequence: TGTACCACCAGCACCCCTACAGGGTTGAGAACTGAAGCTTTCTTT. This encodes CTTSTPTGLRTEAFF.

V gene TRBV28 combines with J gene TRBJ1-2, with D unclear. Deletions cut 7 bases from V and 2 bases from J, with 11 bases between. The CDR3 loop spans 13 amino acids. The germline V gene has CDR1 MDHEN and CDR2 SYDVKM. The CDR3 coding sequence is TGTGCCAGCAAGCGTTTCTCGAACTATGGCTACACCTTC. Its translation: CASKRFSNYGYTF.

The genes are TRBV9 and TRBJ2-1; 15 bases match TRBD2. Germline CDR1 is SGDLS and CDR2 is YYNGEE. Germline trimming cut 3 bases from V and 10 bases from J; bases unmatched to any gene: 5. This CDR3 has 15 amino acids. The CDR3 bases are TGTGCCAGCAGCGGGACTAGCGGGAGGGCCTTAGAGCAGTTCTTC. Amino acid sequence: CASSGTSGRALEQFF.

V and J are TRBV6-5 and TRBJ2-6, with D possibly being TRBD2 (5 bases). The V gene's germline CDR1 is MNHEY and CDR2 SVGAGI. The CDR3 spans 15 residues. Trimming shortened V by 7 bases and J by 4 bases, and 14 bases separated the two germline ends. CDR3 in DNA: TGTGCCAGCACTACACCCCGCGGGGGGGCCAACGTCCTGACTTTC. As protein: CASTTPRGGANVLTF.

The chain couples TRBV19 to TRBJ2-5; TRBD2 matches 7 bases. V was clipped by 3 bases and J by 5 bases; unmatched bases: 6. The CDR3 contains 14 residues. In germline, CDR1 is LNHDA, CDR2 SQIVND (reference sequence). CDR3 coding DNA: TGTGCCAGTAGTATCGTCAGCGGGGCGGAGACCCAGTACTTC. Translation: CASSIVSGAETQYF. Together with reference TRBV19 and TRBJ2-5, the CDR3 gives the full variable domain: DGGITQSPKYLFRKEGQNVTLSCEQNLNHDAMYWYRQDPGQGLRLIYYSQIVNDFQKGDIAEGYSVSREKKESFPLTVTSAQKNPTAFYLCASSIVSGAETQYFGPGTRLLVL.

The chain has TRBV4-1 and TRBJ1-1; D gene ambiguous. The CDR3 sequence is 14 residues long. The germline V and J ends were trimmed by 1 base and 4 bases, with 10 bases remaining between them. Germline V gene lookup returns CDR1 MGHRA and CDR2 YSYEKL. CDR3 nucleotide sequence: TGCGCCAGCAGCCAAGGGCCCCAGCGCACTGAAGCTTTCTTT. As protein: CASSQGPQRTEAFF.

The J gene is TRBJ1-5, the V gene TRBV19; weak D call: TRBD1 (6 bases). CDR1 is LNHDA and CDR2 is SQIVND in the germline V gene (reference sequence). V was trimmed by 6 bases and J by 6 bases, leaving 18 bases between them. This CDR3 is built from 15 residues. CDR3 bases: TGTGCCAGTAGCCGAACGAGGGGGGGGTTTCAGCCCCAGCATTTT. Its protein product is CASSRTRGGFQPQHF.

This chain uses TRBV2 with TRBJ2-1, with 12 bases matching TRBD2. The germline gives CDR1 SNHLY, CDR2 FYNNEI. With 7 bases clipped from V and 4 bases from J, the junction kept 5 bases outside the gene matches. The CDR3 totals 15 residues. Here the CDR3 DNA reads TGTGCCAGCAAACGGACTAGCGGGGAATACAATGAGCAGTTCTTC. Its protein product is CASKRTSGEYNEQFF.